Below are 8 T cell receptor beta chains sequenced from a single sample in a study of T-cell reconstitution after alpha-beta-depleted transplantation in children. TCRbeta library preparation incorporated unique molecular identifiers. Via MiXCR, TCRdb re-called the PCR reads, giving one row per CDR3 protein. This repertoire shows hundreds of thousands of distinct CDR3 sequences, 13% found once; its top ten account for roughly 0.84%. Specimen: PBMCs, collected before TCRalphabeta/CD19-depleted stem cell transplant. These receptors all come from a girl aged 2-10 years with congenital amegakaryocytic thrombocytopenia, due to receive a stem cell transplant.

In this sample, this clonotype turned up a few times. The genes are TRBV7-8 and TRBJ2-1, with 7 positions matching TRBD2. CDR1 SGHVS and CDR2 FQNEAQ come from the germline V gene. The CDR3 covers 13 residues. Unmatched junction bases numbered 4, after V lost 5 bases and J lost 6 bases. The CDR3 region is CASSGRLANEQFF. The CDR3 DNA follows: TGTGCCAGCAGCGGCAGACTAGCCAATGAGCAGTTCTTC.

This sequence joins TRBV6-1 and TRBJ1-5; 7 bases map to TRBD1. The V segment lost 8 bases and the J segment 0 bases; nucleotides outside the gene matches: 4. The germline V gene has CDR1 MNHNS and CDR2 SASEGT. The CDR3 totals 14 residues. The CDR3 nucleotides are TGTGCCAGCCAGGGGGGCTATAGCAATCAGCCCCAGCATTTT. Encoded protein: CASQGGYSNQPQHF.

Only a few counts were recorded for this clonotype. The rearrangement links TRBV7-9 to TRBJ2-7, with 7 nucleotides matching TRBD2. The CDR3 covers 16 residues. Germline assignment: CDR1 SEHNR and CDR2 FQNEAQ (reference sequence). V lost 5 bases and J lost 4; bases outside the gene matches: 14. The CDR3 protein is CASSRGVWEGPYEQYF. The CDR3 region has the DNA TGTGCCAGCAGCCGAGGTGTGTGGGAGGGCCCATACGAGCAGTACTTC.

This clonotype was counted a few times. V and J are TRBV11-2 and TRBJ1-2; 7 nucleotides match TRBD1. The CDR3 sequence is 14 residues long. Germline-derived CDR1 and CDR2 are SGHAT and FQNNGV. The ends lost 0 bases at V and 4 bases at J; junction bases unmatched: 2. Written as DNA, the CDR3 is TGTGCCAGCAGCTTAGACGGGACAGCCTATGGCTACACCTTC. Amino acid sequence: CASSLDGTAYGYTF.

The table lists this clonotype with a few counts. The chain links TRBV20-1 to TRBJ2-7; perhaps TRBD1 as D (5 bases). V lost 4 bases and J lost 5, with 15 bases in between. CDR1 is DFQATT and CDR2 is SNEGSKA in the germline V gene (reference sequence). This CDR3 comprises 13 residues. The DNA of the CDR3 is TGCAGTGCTATAGGCCAGGGTGGAAACGAGCAGTACTTC. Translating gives CSAIGQGGNEQYF.

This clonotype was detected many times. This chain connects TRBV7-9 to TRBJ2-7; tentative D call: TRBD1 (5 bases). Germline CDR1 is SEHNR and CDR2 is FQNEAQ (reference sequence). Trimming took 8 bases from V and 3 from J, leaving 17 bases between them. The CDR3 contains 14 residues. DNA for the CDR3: TGTGCCAGCTACTCTGCTCAAACAGGCTACGAGCAGTACTTC. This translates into CASYSAQTGYEQYF.

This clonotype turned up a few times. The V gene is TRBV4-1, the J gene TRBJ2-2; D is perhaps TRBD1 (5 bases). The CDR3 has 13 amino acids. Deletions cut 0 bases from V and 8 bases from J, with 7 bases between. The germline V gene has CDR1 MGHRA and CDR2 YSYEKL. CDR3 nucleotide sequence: TGCGCCAGCAGCCAAGAGCACAGGGGGGAGCTGTTTTTT. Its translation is CASSQEHRGELFF.

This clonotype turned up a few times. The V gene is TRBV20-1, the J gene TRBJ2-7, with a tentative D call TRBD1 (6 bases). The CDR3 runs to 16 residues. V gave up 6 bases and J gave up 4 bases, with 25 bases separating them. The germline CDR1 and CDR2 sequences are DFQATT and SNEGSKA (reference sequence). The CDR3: CSADKPPGTPKYEQYF. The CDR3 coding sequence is TGCAGTGCGGACAAACCTCCCGGGACACCAAAATACGAGCAGTACTTC.